The source of this TCR beta chain is a study of T cells in Graves' hyperthyroidism and ophthalmopathy. Study-level background: Peripheral blood was acquired at first diagnosis, ahead of any therapy whatsoever.

Germline V CDR1 and CDR2: MDHEN, SYDVKM. The CDR3 runs to 15 residues. V was trimmed by 3 bases and J by 1 base, leaving 12 bases between them. Study-wide findings and caveats: Using 13 V-J features, a model discriminated ophthalmopathy from stable hyperthyroidism. Blood also held most thyroid clonotypes expanded beyond 0.001.

This clonotype was found many times. Its antigen is still unknown. Amplified TCR beta CDR3 regions came from RNA transcripts. First-round RT-PCR targeting the TCR CDR3 was performed with the HTBI primer set. TCRdb reprocessed the multiplex PCR reads with MiXCR, giving one entry per CDR3 protein. The table shows about 580,000 distinct CDR3 sequences, with approximately 14% occurring only once. V gene TRBV28 combines with J gene TRBJ1-1; D might be TRBD1 (6 bases). This TCR derives from a woman in her 30s with Graves' hyperthyroidism that later progressed to Graves' ophthalmopathy. The sequenced material came from blood. Here the CDR3 DNA reads TGTGCCAGCAGTTTCAGGGGAAGGGGGAACACTGAAGCTTTCTTT. Its translation is CASSFRGRGNTEAFF.